This is a list of T cell receptor beta chains from one sample in a study of cytomegalovirus exposure and HLA in healthy donors. This table comes from immunoSEQ multiplex PCR, and its TCRdb copy is limited to in-frame clones, with some not included. The repertoire shows about 160,000 clones; the top ten hold around 1.5%. Material: PBMCs. The receptors shown here come from a woman in her fifties or sixties in good health and CMV-seronegative. CDR3s include the opening cysteine and the closing phenylalanine or tryptophan. The D gene is left open where the match is weak.

D: .
J: TRBJ2-3
V: TRBV30
DNA: TGTGCCATGGAACAGGCCCGCACAGATACGCAGTATTTT
CDR3: CAMEQARTDTQYF

D: .
J: TRBJ1-2
V: TRBV28
DNA: TGTGCCAGCAGTCCGAGCCGCTATGGCTACACCTTC
CDR3: CASSPSRYGYTF

D: .
J: TRBJ2-3
V: TRBV10-3
DNA: TGTGCCATCAGCGCCGGGAAGAACACAGATACGCAGTATTTT
CDR3: CAISAGKNTDTQYF

D: .
J: TRBJ2-1
V: TRBV20-1
DNA: TGCAGTGCCTGGGACTTTCCAAATCCGTTCTTC
CDR3: CSAWDFPNPFF

D: TRBD2
J: TRBJ2-7
V: TRBV5-1
DNA: TGCGCCAGCAGCCTCGGGGCGGGGGGTCCCTACGAGCAGTACTTC
CDR3: CASSLGAGGPYEQYF

D: TRBD2
J: TRBJ2-1
V: TRBV5-1
DNA: TGCGCCAGCAGCCCGCGGGGGGGCCTTGGCAATGAGCAGTTCTTC
CDR3: CASSPRGGLGNEQFF

D: TRBD2
J: TRBJ2-1
V: TRBV6-1
DNA: TGTGCCAGCAGGACGGGAGGGCCGGTTGAGCAGTTCTTC
CDR3: CASRTGGPVEQFF

D: TRBD1
J: TRBJ2-5
V: TRBV5-1
DNA: TGCGCCAGCAGTACCGGACAGGTCCAAGAGACCCAGTACTTC
CDR3: CASSTGQVQETQYF

D: TRBD2
J: TRBJ2-2
V: TRBV29-1
DNA: TGCAGCGTTGAATCGGGGACTAGCGGGGGGGATCTGGTCTCCGGGGAGCTGTTTTTT
CDR3: CSVESGTSGGDLVSGELFF

D: .
J: TRBJ1-5
V: TRBV28
DNA: TGTGCCAGCAACCCCCCCAGCCAGCATTTT
CDR3: CASNPPSQHF